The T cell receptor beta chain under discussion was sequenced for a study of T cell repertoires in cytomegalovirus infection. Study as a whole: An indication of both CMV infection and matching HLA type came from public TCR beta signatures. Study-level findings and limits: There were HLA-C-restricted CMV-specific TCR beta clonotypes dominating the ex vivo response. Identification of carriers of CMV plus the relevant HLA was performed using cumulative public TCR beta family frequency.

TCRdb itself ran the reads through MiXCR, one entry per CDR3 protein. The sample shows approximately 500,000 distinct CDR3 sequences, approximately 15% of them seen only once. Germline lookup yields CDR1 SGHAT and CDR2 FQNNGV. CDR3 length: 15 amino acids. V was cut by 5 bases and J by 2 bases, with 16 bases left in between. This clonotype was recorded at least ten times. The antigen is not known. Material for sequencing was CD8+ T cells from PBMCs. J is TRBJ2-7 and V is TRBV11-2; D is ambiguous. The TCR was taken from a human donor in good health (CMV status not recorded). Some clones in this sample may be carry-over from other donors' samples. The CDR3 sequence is CASSPFATTAYEQYF. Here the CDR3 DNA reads TGTGCCAGCAGCCCCTTCGCAACGACCGCCTACGAGCAGTACTTC. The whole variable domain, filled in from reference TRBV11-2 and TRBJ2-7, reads EAGVAQSPRYKIIEKRQSVAFWCNPISGHATLYWYQQILGQGPKLLIQFQNNGVVDDSQLPKDRFSAERLKGVDSTLKIQPAKLEDSAVYLCASSPFATTAYEQYFGPGTRLTVT.